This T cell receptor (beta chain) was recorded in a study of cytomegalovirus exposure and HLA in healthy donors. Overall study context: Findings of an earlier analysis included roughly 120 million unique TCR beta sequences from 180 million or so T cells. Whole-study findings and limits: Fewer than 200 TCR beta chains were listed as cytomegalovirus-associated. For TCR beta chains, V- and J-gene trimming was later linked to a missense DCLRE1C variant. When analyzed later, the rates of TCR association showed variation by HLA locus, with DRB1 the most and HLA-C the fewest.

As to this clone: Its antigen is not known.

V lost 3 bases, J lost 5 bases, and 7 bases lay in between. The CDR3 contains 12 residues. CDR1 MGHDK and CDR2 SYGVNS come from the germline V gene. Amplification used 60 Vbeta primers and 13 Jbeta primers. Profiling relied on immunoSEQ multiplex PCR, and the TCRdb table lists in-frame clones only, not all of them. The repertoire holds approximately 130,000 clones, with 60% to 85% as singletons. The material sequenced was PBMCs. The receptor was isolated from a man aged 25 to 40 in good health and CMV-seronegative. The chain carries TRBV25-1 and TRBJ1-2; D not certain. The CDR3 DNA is TGTGCCAGCAGTGATCGAGATTATGGCTACACCTTC. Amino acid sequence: CASSDRDYGYTF.